This T cell receptor beta chain was sequenced during a study of blood T cell repertoires in COVID-19. Across the whole study: The United States, Italy and Spain were the sources of the acute and convalescent COVID-19 samples. T cells, B-cell-depleted T cells, or PBMCs supplied cDNA or gDNA.

This clone was seen a few times. Per germline, CDR1 SQVTM and CDR2 ANQGSEA. The CDR3 totals 13 residues. The V end was cut by 0 bases, the J end by 7 bases, with 12 bases between. In the source study's methods: Quantification of nucleated cells was approximated via reference gene primer amplification. Repertoires were generated with immunoSEQ multiplex PCR, while TCRdb's copy carries only in-frame clones and drops some. D and trimming come from the DNA, and the V and J calls and clone size come from that table. The table includes around 250,000 clones, 86% detected once. This chain uses TRBV29-1 with TRBJ1-1; D ambiguous. The specimen was peripheral blood. This receptor was obtained from a man aged 55 to 69 with acute or convalescent COVID-19. For the CDR3, the DNA is TGCAGCGTTGAAGATCCTTCGGGGTATGAAGCTTTCTTT. Its translation is CSVEDPSGYEAFF.